What follows is one T cell receptor beta chain and its context. The antigen is undetermined. The method was immunoSEQ multiplex PCR; TCRdb's version includes in-frame clones alone and lacks a portion of them. Here the sample spans tens of thousands of clones, over 90% being singletons. This specimen comes from a study of B cell selection in AIRE deficiency. The CDR3 sequence is 15 residues long. Trimming took 2 bases from V and 4 from J; bases not matched to a gene: 3. Germline lookup yields CDR1 SEHNR and CDR2 FQNEAQ (reference sequence). Regulatory T cells were sorted as CD4+CD25hiCD127low/negative cells. Findings and caveats of the study: Healthy donors alone shared 31.6% of approximately 3,500 Treg sequences; patients alone 8.5% to 10%.

The gene calls are TRBV7-9 and TRBJ2-2; 8 bases map to TRBD1. Sequencing input: Tregs sorted from PBMCs. The receptor's source is a human donor with AIRE deficiency. CDR3 sequence (DNA): TGTGCCAGCAGCTTAAACAGGGGGGTCACCGGGGAGCTGTTTTTT. This sequence encodes CASSLNRGVTGELFF.